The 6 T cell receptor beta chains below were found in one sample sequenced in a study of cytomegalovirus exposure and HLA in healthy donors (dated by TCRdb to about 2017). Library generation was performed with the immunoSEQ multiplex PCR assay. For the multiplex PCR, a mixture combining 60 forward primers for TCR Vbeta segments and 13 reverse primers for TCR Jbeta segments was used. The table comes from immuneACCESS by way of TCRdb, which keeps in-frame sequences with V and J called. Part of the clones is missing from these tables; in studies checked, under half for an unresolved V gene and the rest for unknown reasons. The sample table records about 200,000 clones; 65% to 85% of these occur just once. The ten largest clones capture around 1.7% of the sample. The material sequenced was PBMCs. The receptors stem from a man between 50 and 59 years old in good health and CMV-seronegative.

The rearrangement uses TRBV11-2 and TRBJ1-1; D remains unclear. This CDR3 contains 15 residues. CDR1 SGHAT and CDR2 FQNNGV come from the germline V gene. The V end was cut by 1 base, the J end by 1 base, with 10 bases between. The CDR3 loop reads CASSLAEGGNTEAFF. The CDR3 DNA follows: TGTGCCAGCAGCTTAGCGGAGGGAGGGAACACTGAAGCTTTCTTT.

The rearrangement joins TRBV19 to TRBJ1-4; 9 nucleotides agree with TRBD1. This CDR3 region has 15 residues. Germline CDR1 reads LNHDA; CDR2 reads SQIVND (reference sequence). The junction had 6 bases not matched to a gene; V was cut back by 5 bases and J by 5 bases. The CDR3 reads CASSAPGTGNEKLFF. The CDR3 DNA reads TGTGCCAGTAGTGCCCCCGGGACAGGGAATGAAAAACTGTTTTTT.

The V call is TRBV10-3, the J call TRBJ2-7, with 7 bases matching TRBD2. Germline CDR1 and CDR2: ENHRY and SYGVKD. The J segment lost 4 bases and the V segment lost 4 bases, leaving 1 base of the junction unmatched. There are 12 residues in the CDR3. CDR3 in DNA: TGTGCCATCAGTGGGACTAGTTACGAGCAGTACTTC. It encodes CAISGTSYEQYF.

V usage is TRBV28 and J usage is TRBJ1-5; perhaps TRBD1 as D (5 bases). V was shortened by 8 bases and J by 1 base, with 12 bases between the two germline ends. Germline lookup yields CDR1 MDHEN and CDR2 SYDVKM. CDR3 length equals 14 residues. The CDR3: CASQAGLSNQPQHF. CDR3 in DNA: TGTGCCAGCCAGGCAGGGCTGAGCAATCAGCCCCAGCATTTT.

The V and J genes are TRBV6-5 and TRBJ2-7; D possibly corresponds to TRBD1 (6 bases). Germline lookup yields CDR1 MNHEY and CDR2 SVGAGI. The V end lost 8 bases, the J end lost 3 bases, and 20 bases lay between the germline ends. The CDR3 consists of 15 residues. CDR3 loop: CASQGSGHSFYEQYF. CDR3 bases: TGTGCCAGCCAGGGGTCGGGACACTCCTTCTACGAGCAGTACTTC.

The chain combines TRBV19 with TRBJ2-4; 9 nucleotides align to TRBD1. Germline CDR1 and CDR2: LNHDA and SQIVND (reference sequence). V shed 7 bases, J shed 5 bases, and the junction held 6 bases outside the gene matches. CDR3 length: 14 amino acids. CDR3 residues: CASIDRGGENIQYF. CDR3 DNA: TGTGCCAGTATCGACAGGGGGGGAGAAAACATTCAGTACTTC.